This T cell receptor (beta chain) was sequenced for a study of PD-1 blockade in classical Hodgkin lymphoma. TCRdb's copy holds only in-frame clones and misses some; the assay was immunoSEQ multiplex PCR. This sample has 23,000 or so clones, with 87% found just once. The study, taken as a whole, reports: As was reported, newly diagnosed patients showed lower baseline TCR diversity than healthy donors did. The origin of the repertoire differences remains undefined, with disease activity or prior therapy as possible causes.

With regard to this clone: The antigen is undetermined.

The germline V and J ends were trimmed by 5 bases and 2 bases, with 7 bases remaining between them. The germline gives CDR1 MNHEY, CDR2 SMNVEV (reference sequence). The CDR3 spans 13 residues. Stated time point: newly diagnosed, previously untreated cHL patient sample. The study isolated CD8+ T cells from thawed PBMCs by magnetic negative selection. Comparison samples consisted of PBMCs from newly diagnosed, untreated classical Hodgkin lymphoma. Material for sequencing was CD8+ T cells from blood. This receptor was obtained from a human donor with classical Hodgkin lymphoma. The chain is built from TRBV27 and TRBJ1-5; D might be TRBD1 (6 bases). The CDR3 sequence is CASSPGGNQPQHF. DNA for the CDR3: TGTGCCAGCAGTCCAGGGGGCAATCAGCCCCAGCATTTT.